This entry concerns a single T cell receptor beta chain. The antigen is not known. The record originates from a study of CD8 T cells in ankylosing spondylitis. Study-wide findings and caveats: Some of these motif variants have turned up before, in reports on reactive arthritis synovial fluid and blood. Researchers report that disease-linked clones proved CD8+ and relatively rare in peripheral blood. Enrichment of disease-linked clones was reportedly significant in matched ankylosing spondylitis synovial fluid. It appeared that ankylosing spondylitis blood was characterized by a TCR beta motif of several highly homologous variants.

As the method for making TCR beta libraries, quantitative 5'-RACE with molecular barcodes was used. TCRdb reprocessed the 5' RACE reads with MiXCR, giving one entry per CDR3 protein. The data contain some 800,000 distinct CDR3 sequences, about 10% of them seen just once; the ten biggest clones take up more than 0.5%. Germline CDR1 reads MNHEY; CDR2 reads SMNVEV (reference sequence). The CDR3 length is 17 residues. Trimming took 5 bases from V and 0 from J; bases not matched to a gene: 10. Sequenced material: blood, either unsorted or a sorted T cell fraction (not recorded which). This TCR was sampled from a male donor with ankylosing spondylitis. The rearrangement links TRBV27 to TRBJ2-4; 7 bases match TRBD1. CDR3 sequence: CASSPRTGILAKNIQYF. The CDR3 DNA is TGTGCCAGCAGTCCGAGGACAGGCATCCTAGCCAAAAACATTCAGTACTTC.